Many counts were recorded for the clone carrying this T cell receptor (beta chain). This entry belongs to a study of metastatic and nonmetastatic thyroid tumors. All patients reached thyroid surgery having received no treatment beforehand. With MiXCR, TCRdb called clones anew from the PCR reads. The sample gives tens of thousands of clones, roughly a quarter of which show up once; around 9.5% is in the top ten. The CDR3 is 17 residues long. Germline loops: CDR1 SEHNR, CDR2 FQNEAQ (reference sequence). V trimming: 1 base; J trimming: 0 bases; junction bases outside the gene matches: 5. The sequenced sample consisted of blood. This receptor was taken from a female donor with papillary thyroid cancer or a benign thyroid nodule (not recorded which). Some clones in this sample may be carry-over from other donors' samples. This chain uses TRBV7-9 with TRBJ2-1; 8 bases align to TRBD1. The chain's CDR3 is CASSLGTGIISYNEQFF. The DNA of the CDR3 is TGTGCCAGCAGCTTAGGGACAGGGATTATCTCCTACAATGAGCAGTTCTTC.